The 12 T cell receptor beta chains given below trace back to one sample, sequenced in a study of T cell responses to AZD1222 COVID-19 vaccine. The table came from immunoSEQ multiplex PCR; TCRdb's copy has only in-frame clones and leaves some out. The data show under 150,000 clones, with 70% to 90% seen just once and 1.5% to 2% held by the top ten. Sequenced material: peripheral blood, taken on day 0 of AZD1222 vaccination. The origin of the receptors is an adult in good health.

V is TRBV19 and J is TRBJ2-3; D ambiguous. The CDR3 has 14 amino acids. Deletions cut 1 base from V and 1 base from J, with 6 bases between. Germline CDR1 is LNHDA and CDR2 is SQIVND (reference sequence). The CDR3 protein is CASSIGTRTDTQYF. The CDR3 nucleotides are TGTGCCAGTAGTATAGGTACCCGCACAGATACGCAGTATTTT. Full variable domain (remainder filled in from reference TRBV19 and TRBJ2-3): DGGITQSPKYLFRKEGQNVTLSCEQNLNHDAMYWYRQDPGQGLRLIYYSQIVNDFQKGDIAEGYSVSREKKESFPLTVTSAQKNPTAFYLCASSIGTRTDTQYFGPGTRLTVL.

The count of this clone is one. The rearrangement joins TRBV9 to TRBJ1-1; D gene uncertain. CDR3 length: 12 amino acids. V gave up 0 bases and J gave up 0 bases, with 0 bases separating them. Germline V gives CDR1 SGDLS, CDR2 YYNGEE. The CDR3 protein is CASSVVNTEAFF. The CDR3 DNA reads TGTGCCAGCAGCGTAGTGAACACTGAAGCTTTCTTT.

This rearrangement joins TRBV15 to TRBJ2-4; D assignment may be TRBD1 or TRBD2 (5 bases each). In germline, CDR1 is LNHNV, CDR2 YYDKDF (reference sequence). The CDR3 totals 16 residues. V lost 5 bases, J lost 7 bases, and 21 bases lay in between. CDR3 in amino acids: CATSGDAGQMRNIQYF. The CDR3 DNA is TGTGCCACCAGCGGGGACGCAGGCCAGATGAGGAACATTCAGTACTTC.

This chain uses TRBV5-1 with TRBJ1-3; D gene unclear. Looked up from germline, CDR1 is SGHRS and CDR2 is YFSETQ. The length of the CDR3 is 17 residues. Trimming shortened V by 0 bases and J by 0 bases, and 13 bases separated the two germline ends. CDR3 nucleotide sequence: TGCGCCAGCAGCTTGGGTCCGCCGGGCCACTCTGGAAACACCATATATTTT. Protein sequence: CASSLGPPGHSGNTIYF.

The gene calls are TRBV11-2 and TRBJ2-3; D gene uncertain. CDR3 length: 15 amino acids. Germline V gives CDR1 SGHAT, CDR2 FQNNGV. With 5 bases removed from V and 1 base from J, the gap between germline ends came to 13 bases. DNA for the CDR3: TGTGCCAGCAGCACCTATGGCTTCGGCACAGATACGCAGTATTTT. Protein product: CASSTYGFGTDTQYF. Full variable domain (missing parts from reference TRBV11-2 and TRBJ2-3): EAGVAQSPRYKIIEKRQSVAFWCNPISGHATLYWYQQILGQGPKLLIQFQNNGVVDDSQLPKDRFSAERLKGVDSTLKIQPAKLEDSAVYLCASSTYGFGTDTQYFGPGTRLTVL.

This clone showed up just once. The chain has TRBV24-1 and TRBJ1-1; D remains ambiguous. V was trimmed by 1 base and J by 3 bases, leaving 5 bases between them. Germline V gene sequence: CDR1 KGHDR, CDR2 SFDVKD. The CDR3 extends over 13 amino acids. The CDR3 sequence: CATSDFGYTEAFF. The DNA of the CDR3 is TGTGCCACCAGTGATTTCGGGTACACTGAAGCTTTCTTT.

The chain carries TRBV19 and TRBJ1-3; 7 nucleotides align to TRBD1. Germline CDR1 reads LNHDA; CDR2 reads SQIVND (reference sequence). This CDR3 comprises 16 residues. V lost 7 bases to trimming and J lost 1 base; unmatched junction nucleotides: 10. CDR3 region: CASTPWAGGSGNTIYF. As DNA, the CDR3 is TGTGCCAGTACTCCCTGGGCAGGGGGATCTGGAAACACCATATATTTT. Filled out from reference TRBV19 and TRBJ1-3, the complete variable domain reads DGGITQSPKYLFRKEGQNVTLSCEQNLNHDAMYWYRQDPGQGLRLIYYSQIVNDFQKGDIAEGYSVSREKKESFPLTVTSAQKNPTAFYLCASTPWAGGSGNTIYFGEGSWLTVV.

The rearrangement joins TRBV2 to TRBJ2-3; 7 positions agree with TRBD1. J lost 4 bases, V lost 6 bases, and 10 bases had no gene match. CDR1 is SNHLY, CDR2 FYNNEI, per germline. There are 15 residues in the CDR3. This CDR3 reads CASRDLRDRADTQYF. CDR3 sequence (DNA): TGTGCCAGCAGGGACCTCCGGGACAGAGCAGATACGCAGTATTTT.

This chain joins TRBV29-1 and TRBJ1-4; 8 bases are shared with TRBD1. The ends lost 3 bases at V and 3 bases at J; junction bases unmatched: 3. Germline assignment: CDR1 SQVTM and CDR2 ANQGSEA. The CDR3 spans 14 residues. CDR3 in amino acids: CSVDQGAANEKLFF. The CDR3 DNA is TGCAGCGTTGACCAGGGGGCAGCTAATGAAAAACTGTTTTTT.

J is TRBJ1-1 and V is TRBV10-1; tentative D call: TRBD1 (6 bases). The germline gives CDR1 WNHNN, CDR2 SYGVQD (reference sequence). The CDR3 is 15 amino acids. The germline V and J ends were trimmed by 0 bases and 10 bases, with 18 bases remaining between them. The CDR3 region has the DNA TGCGCCAGCAGTGAGTCCCGGGGGGCTGTCAGAGGAGCTTTCTTT. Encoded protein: CASSESRGAVRGAFF.

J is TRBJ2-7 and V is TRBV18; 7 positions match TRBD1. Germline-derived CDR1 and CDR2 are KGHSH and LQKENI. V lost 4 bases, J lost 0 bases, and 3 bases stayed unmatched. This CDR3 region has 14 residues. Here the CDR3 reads CASSQDRVSYEQYF. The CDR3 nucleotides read TGTGCCAGCTCACAAGACAGGGTCTCCTACGAGCAGTACTTC.

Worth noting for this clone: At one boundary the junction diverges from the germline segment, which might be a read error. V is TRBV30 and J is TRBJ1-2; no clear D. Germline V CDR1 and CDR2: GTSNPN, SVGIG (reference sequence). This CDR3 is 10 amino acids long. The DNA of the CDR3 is TGTGCCTGGAGTGTTGGGCGGAATATCTTC. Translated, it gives CAWSVGRNIF.